This is a list of T cell receptor beta chains from one sample in a study of blood T cell repertoires in COVID-19. Data came from immunoSEQ multiplex PCR; TCRdb stores just in-frame clones and leaves some out. The data hold under 300,000 clones, with about nine tenths observed a single time. The specimen was PBMCs or T cells enriched from blood (not recorded which). The receptors originated from a young woman with acute COVID-19. CDR3s include the opening cysteine and the closing phenylalanine or tryptophan. D genes are given only for firm matches.

v_gene,j_gene,d_gene,CDR3aa
TRBV6-5,TRBJ1-5,.,CASSPGGNQPQHF
TRBV7-8,TRBJ2-7,TRBD1,CASSLWQGQVVRYEQYF
TRBV10-2,TRBJ2-3,.,CASSESRRGTDTQYF
TRBV6-2/TRBV6-3,TRBJ1-5,.,CASSTDSYYQPQHF
TRBV7-2,TRBJ2-2,.,CASSLVDWRWGELFF
TRBV13,TRBJ1-1,.,CASSQPPGIGEAFF
TRBV4-1,TRBJ2-7,TRBD2,CASSAEQRGDYEQYF
TRBV14,TRBJ2-2,.,CASSQVSRTGELFF
TRBV12-5,TRBJ2-4,TRBD2,CASGLGGRVAKNIQYF
TRBV6-5,TRBJ2-1,TRBD2,CASSYTAGTTSDEQFF
TRBV18,TRBJ2-5,TRBD1,CASSPLDREETQYF
TRBV5-1,TRBJ2-7,TRBD1,CASQLPGQAYEQYF
TRBV19,TRBJ1-2,.,CASRERQDYGYTF
TRBV2,TRBJ2-7,TRBD1,CASSADRGGYEQYF
TRBV7-9,TRBJ2-3,.,CASSPSQGNTQYF
TRBV2,TRBJ1-1,.,CAIQGHLGMNTEAFF
TRBV2,TRBJ2-7,.,CASTQADSYEQYF
TRBV19,TRBJ2-5,TRBD2,CASSMTSGRYQETQYF
TRBV6-6,TRBJ2-7,.,CASSDPGLPYEQYF
TRBV7-2,TRBJ2-2,.,CASSLRASANTGELFF
TRBV9,TRBJ2-7,TRBD2,CASSEGLAASSYEQYF
TRBV28,TRBJ2-6,.,CASSLASWSSGANVLTF
TRBV5-4,TRBJ1-4,TRBD1,CASRKTGGTNEKLFF
TRBV30,TRBJ1-1,TRBD1,CAWSVRPGGNTEAFF
TRBV7-3,TRBJ1-1,.,CASSSGVEAFF
TRBV6-1,TRBJ2-2,.,CASSERRGNTGELFF
TRBV7-9,TRBJ2-7,TRBD1,CASSTQDRAPYEQYF
TRBV28,TRBJ2-5,.,CASSPIDGQGGETQYF
TRBV2,TRBJ1-2,.,CASTRLGSYGYTF
TRBV7-9,TRBJ2-5,.,CASSFEQETQYF